These 2 T cell receptor beta chains came from one sample sequenced in a study of tumor and adjacent non-tumor tissue in lung cancer (dated by TCRdb to the late 2010s). Library preparation was by multiplex PCR. Sequencing took place on an Illumina HiSeq 2500. TCRbeta libraries were built by three rounds of nested PCR using primers (Table S4), following protocols modified from ARM-PCR. The raw public data were reprocessed by TCRdb itself: fastp quality trimming at Q25, MiXCR clonotype calling, in-frame beta chains only. Entries are consolidated by CDR3 protein sequence, retaining the most common genes and DNA. The sample table holds under 85,000 distinct CDR3 sequences, of which around 76% were seen once. The ten most abundant clones make up almost 40% of the sample. RNA was isolated from bulk, unsorted tissue, and RNA quality was assessed with a NanoDrop ND-1000 and an Agilent 2100. For the normal lung samples, distant non-tumor tissue was collected more than 3 cm away from the tumor edge.

Sequencing was performed on distant non-tumor lung tissue. These receptors all stem from a man in his 70s with non-small cell lung cancer.

About this clonotype: At one end the junction does not follow the germline gene, possibly because of a read error. The V and J genes are TRBV11-3 and TRBJ2-1; 7 nucleotides align to TRBD1. The CDR3 has 16 amino acids. Germline V gene data show CDR1 as SGHNT and CDR2 as YENEEA. The CDR3 spells CASSKILGTEHNEQLF. DNA of the CDR3: TGTGCCAGCAGTAAGATACTAGGGACAGAACACAATGAGCAGCTCTTC.

The CDR3 reads CASSYLRAGYQETQYF. In nucleotides, the CDR3 is TGTGCCAGCAGTTACTTGCGTGCGGGGTACCAAGAGACCCAGTACTTC. The chain links TRBV6-2 or TRBV6-3 to TRBJ2-5, with D tentatively TRBD2 (6 bases). Germline V gene data show CDR1 as MNHEY and CDR2 as SVGEGT. This CDR3 has 16 residues. V gave up 1 base and J gave up 0 bases, with 12 bases separating them.